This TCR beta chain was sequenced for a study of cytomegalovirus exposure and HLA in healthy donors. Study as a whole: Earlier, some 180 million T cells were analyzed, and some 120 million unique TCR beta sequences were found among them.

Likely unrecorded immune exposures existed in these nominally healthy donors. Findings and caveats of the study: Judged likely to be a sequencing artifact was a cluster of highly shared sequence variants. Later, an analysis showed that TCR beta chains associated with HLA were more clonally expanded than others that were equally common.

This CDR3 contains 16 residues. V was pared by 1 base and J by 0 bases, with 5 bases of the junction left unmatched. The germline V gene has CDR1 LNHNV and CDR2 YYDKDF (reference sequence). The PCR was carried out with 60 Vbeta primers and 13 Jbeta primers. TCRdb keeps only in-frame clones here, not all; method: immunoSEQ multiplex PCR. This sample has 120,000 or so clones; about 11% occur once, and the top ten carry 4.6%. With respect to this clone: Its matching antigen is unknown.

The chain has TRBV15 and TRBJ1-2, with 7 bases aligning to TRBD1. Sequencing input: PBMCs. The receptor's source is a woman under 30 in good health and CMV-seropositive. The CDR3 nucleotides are TGTGCCACCAGCAGAGTCGGGACAGAAGCTAACTATGGCTACACCTTC. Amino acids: CATSRVGTEANYGYTF.